This T cell receptor (beta chain) was documented in a study of blood T cells in healthy people across ages. Notes on the study in general: Long-lived donors had more naive CD4+ cells and higher diversity than aged donors.

A J-beta primer mix and a sample-barcoded 5' primer were used in a second PCR of about 7 to 12 cycles. TCRdb passed the 5' RACE reads through MiXCR, listing each CDR3 protein once. The table includes 750,000 to 950,000 distinct CDR3 sequences, approximately 32% detected once. In its sample, this clonotype was seen a few times. Its antigen is still unknown. The CDR3 loop spans 13 amino acids. V lost 0 bases to trimming and J lost 4 bases, with 9 bases between them. Looked up from germline, CDR1 is DFQATT and CDR2 is SNEGSKA (reference sequence). The sample also formed part of further work on T cells of mothers and their children. That paper notes: Slightly higher overlap, not significant, was seen in related mother-child pairs than in unrelated pairs.

The chain uses TRBV20-1 and TRBJ1-2; unclear D gene. The sample taken for sequencing was blood. The TCR was taken from a woman aged 35 to 49 in good health. CDR3: CSARDGSPYGYTF. CDR3 coding DNA: TGCAGTGCTAGAGATGGGTCCCCCTATGGCTACACCTTC.